This TCR beta chain was retrieved from a study of blood T cells in healthy people across ages (dated by TCRdb to the mid-2010s). With respect to the entire study: In model experiments, template switching captured roughly one uniquely barcoded TCR beta cDNA molecule for every two T cells. Age-related changes in TCR beta repertoire diversity were measured in the study by deep sequencing normalized with unique cDNA molecular identifiers. Donors were grouped into four age groups: young (average approximately 15 years), middle-aged (approximately 41), aged (over 55) and long-lived (about 82). To avoid experimental bias, donors of different ages were distributed randomly across sequencing lanes. The study analyzed two additional independent replicas of 1 million unique cDNA reads from the same blood draw for two donors, one aged 18 to 30 and one aged 80 or older. What the study reported, not specific to this receptor: Total diversity estimates from one million sequenced T cells were considered lower bounds and underestimates. As age increased, observed TCR beta diversity per million T cells dropped in a roughly linear way, and a significant reduction was already evident by age 40. The percentage of naive T cells measured by flow cytometry correlated strongly with observed TCR beta diversity. Because profiling used bulk unsorted PBMCs, naive and antigen-experienced compartments could not be compared conclusively. The long-lived group showed more naive CD4+ T cells, fewer expanded clones and increased TCR diversity than the aged group, suggesting age selection. Because the CMV infection status of the donors was unknown, age-related changes in expanded clonotypes may potentially have been confounded.

V lost 7 bases and J lost 11 bases, and the count of bases not matched to a germline gene is 11. From the germline V gene, CDR1 is ENHRY and CDR2 is SYGVKD. The CDR3 goes from the cysteine to the phenylalanine over 13 residues. The CDR3 DNA has 39 bases and is translated from base 1. The roughly 42 donors, aged about 6 to 90 years, were systemically healthy Caucasian individuals from Russia. Approximately 9.3 milliliters of peripheral blood were drawn from each donor into EDTA-treated Vacutainer tubes. Ficoll-Paque density-gradient centrifugation was used to isolate PBMCs, with at least 6 million obtained per sample. Trizol reagent was used to extract total RNA from the PBMCs, yielding at least 5 micrograms per sample. Naive CD45RAhigh/CD27high T cell percentages were measured by flow cytometry on a PBMC aliquot from every donor. The sample holds a few counts of this clonotype. Its antigen is unknown. It has no much larger one-base neighbor in the sample; base qualities were not kept.

The library was prepared using 5' RACE. The sequencer was an Illumina HiSeq 2500. A second roughly 6 to 11 cycle PCR used a sample-barcoded 5' primer and a J-beta primer mix. A unique molecular identifier was introduced onto each TCR beta cDNA molecule by a template-switch 5' adaptor carrying 12 random nucleotides. Each sample yielded at least 2.5 million CDR3-containing paired-end reads. The Mint cDNA synthesis kit, primed by a TRBC-specific oligonucleotide, was used to synthesize first-strand cDNA from all RNA. All cDNA was treated with uracil-DNA glycosylase and then went through a first 18-cycle PCR with the universal primers M1SS and BC2_uni_R. As for the original processing: Normalization of each sample was performed by random selection of 1 million high-quality reads, each carrying a distinct molecular identifier. Instead of being binned into consensus sequences, reads that shared molecular identifiers were thrown out. CDR3 identification, clonotype clustering and error correction used MiTCR with a Q25 quality threshold and the strictest error-elimination algorithm. A nonparametric unseen species model with Euler transformation was used to estimate lower-bound total TCR beta diversity. TCRdb reanalyzed the raw reads on its own, using fastp at Q25 for trimming and MiXCR for clone calling, and kept in-frame beta chains. Rows with one shared CDR3 protein collapse into an entry with the most common genes and DNA. What appears here as the V and J calls and clone size reflects TCRdb's work, not the paper's. The sample table records some 550,000 distinct CDR3 sequences; around 50% of these occur just once. The top ten clones comprise around 23% of the sample.

This chain joins TRBV10-3 to TRBJ2-5, with 9 bases in between that match TRBD1. This receptor was identified in a man aged 80 or over in good health. What was sequenced was blood. The CDR3 protein: CAIMAGQGDEQYF. The sequenced DNA is TGTGCCATCATGGCGGGACAGGGTGATGAGCAGTACTTC.